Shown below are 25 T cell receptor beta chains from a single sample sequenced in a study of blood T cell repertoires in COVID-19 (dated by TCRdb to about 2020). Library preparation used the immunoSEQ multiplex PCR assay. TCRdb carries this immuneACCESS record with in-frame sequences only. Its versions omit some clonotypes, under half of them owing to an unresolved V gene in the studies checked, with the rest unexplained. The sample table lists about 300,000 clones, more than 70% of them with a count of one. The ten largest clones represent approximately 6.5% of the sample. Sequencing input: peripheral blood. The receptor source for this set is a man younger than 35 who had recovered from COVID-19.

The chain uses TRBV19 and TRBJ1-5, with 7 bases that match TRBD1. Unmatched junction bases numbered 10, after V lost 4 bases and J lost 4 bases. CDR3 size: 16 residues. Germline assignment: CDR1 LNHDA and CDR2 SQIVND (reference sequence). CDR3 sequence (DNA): TGTGCCAGTAGTACAACCGGGACAGCCGAGAATCAGCCCCAGCATTTT. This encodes CASSTTGTAENQPQHF.

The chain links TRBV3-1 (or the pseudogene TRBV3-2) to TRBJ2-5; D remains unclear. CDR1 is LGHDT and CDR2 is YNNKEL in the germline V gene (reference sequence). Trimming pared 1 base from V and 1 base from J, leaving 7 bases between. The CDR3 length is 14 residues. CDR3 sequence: CASSQAGSQETQYF. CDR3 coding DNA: TGTGCCAGCAGCCAAGCAGGCTCCCAAGAGACCCAGTACTTC.

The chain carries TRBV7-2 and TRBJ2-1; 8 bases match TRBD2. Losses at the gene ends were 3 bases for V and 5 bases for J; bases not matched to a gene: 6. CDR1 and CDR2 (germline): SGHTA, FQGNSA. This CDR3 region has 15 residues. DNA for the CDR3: TGTGCCAGCAGCTTGGCTAGCGGGCCGAACAATGAGCAGTTCTTC. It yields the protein CASSLASGPNNEQFF.

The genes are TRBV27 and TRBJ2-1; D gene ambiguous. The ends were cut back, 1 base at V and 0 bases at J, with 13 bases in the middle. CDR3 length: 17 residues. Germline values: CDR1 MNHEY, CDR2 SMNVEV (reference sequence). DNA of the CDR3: TGTGCCAGCAGTTTATTGGTAGCTCCTAGCTCCTACAATGAGCAGTTCTTC. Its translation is CASSLLVAPSSYNEQFF.

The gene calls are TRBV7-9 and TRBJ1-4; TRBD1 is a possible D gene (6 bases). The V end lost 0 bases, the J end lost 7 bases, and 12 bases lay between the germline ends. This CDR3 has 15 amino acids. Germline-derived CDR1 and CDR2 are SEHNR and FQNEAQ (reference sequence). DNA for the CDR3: TGTGCCAGCAGCTTAGCGGGGGCCGGTGGTGAAAAACTGTTTTTT. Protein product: CASSLAGAGGEKLFF.

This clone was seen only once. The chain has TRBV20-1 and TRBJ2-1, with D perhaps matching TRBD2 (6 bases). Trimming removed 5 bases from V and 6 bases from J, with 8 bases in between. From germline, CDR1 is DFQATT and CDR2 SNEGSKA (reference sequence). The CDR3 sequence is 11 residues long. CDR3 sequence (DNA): TGCAGTGCTTGGGACTTCAATGAGCAGTTCTTC. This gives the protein CSAWDFNEQFF.

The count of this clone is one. CDR3 DNA sequence: TGTGCCAGTACCACCCTGACCGCGGACAGGAAGGCTAACTATGGCTACACCTTC. Amino acids: CASTTLTADRKANYGYTF. The chain employs TRBV19 and TRBJ1-2; TRBD1 aligns across 7 bases. V trimming: 7 bases; J trimming: 0 bases; junction bases outside the gene matches: 17. This CDR3 has 18 residues. Germline V gene data show CDR1 as LNHDA and CDR2 as SQIVND (reference sequence).

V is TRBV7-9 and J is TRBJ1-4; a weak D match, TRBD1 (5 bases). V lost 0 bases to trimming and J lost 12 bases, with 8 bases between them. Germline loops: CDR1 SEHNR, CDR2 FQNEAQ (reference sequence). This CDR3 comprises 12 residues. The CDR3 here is CASSLAREELFF. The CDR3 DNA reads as TGTGCCAGCAGCTTAGCCAGGGAAGAACTGTTTTTT. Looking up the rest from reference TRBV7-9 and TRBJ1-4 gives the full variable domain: DTGVSQNPRHKITKRGQNVTFRCDPISEHNRLYWYRQTLGQGPEFLTYFQNEAQLEKSRLLSDRFSAERPKGSFSTLEIQRTEQGDSAMYLCASSLAREELFFGSGTQLSVL.

The CDR3 DNA reads TGTGCCAGCAGCTATGGGGACAGACCCACTGAAGCTTTCTTT. It yields the protein CASSYGDRPTEAFF. This sequence joins TRBV7-2 and TRBJ1-1, with 7 bases fitting TRBD1. Trimming removed 4 bases from V and 4 bases from J; junction bases left unmatched: 6. The CDR3 loop spans 14 amino acids. Germline CDR1 SGHTA, CDR2 FQGNSA.

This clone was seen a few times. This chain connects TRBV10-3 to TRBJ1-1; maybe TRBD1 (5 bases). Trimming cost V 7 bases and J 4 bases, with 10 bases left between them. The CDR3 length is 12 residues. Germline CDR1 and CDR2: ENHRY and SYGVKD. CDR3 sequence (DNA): TGTGCCATCAAAGGGGAGGGCACTGAAGCTTTCTTT. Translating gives CAIKGEGTEAFF.

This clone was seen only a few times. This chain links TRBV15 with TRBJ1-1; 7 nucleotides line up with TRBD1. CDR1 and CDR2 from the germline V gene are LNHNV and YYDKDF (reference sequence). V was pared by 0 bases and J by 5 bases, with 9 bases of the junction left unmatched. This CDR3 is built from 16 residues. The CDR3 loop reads CATSRDLTGSSTEAFF. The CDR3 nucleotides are TGTGCCACCAGCAGAGATTTGACAGGGTCGAGTACTGAAGCTTTCTTT.

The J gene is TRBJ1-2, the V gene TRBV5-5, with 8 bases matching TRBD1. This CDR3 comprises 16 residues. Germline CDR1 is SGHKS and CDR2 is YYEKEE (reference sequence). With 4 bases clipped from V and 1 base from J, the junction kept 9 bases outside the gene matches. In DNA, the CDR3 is TGTGCCAGCAGCGGACAGGGCTTGCCCCTTAACTATGGCTACACCTTC. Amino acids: CASSGQGLPLNYGYTF.

The CDR3 region is CASSGSSVGTDTQYF. CDR3 nucleotide sequence: TGTGCCAGCAGTGGAAGCTCCGTTGGCACAGATACGCAGTATTTT. J is TRBJ2-3 and V is TRBV2; D unclear. CDR1 is SNHLY, CDR2 FYNNEI, per germline. The CDR3 length is 15 residues. The germline V and J ends were trimmed by 4 bases and 1 base, with 12 bases remaining between them.

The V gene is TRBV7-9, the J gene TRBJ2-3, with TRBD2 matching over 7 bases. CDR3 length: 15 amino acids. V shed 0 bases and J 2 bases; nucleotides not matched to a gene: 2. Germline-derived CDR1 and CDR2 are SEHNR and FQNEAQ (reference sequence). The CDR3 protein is CASSLAAGLTDTQYF. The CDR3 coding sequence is TGTGCCAGCAGCTTAGCAGCGGGACTCACAGATACGCAGTATTTT.

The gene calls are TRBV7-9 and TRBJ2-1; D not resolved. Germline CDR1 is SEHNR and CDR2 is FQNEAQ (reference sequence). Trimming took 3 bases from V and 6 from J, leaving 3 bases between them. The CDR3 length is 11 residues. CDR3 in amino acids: CASSFSNEQFF. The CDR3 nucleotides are TGTGCCAGCAGCTTTAGCAATGAGCAGTTCTTC.

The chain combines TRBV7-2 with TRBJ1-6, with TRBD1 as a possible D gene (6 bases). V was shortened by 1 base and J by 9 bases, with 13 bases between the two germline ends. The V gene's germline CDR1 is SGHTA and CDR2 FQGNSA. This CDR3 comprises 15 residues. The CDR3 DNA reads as TGTGCCAGCAGCTTAGTAGCAGGGGTGGTTTCACCCCTCCACTTT. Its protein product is CASSLVAGVVSPLHF.

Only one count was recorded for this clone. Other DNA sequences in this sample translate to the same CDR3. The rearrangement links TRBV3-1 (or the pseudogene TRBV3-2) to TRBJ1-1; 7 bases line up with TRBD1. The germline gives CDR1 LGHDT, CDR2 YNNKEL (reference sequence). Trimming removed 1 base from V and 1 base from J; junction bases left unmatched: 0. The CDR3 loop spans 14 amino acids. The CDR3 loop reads CASSQGTGNTEAFF. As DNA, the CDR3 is TGTGCCAGCAGCCAAGGGACAGGGAACACTGAAGCTTTCTTT.

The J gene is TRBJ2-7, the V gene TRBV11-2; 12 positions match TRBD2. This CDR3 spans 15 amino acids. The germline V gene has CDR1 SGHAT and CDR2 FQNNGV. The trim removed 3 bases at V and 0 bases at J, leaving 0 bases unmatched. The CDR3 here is CASSLTSGSSYEQYF. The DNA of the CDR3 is TGTGCCAGCAGCTTGACTAGCGGGAGCTCCTACGAGCAGTACTTC.

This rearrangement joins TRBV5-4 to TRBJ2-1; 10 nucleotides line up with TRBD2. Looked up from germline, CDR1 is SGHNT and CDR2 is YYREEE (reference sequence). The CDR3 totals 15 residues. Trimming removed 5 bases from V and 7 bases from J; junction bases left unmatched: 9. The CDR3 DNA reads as TGTGCCAGCAGGAGAGCGGGAGGGAAAGGTAATGAGCAGTTCTTC. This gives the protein CASRRAGGKGNEQFF.

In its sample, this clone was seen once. CDR3 in amino acids: CASREPYNSPLHF. CDR3 DNA: TGTGCCAGTCGGGAACCCTATAATTCACCCCTCCACTTT. The rearrangement joins TRBV7-9 to TRBJ1-6; D unclear. Trimming took off 9 bases at V and 2 bases at J, with 8 bases between the two ends. The germline CDR1 and CDR2 sequences are SEHNR and FQNEAQ (reference sequence). The CDR3 contains 13 residues.

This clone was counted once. The CDR3 DNA reads as TGTGCCAGCATGGAAGGGGGCCGTGAAAAACTGTTTTTT. This codes for CASMEGGREKLFF. The J gene is TRBJ1-4, the V gene TRBV25-1; 7 bases map to TRBD1. Germline V lookup: CDR1 MGHDK, CDR2 SYGVNS. The CDR3 has 13 amino acids. V gave up 7 bases and J gave up 7 bases; unmatched junction bases: 6.

The CDR3 nucleotides read TGCGCCAGCAGCCAAGTCGGGGCAGGGGGGATCACCCAGCATTTT. It encodes CASSQVGAGGITQHF. The V and J genes are TRBV4-1 and TRBJ1-5; 7 positions match TRBD1. The J segment lost 11 bases and the V segment lost 1 base, leaving 11 bases of the junction unmatched. The V gene's germline CDR1 is MGHRA and CDR2 YSYEKL. The CDR3 contains 15 residues.

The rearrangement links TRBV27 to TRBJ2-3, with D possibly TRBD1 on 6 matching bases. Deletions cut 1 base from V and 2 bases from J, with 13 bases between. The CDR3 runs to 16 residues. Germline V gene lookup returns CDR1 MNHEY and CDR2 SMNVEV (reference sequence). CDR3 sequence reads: CASSLFWDTTTDTQYF. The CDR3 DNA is TGTGCCAGCAGTTTATTTTGGGACACAACCACAGATACGCAGTATTTT.

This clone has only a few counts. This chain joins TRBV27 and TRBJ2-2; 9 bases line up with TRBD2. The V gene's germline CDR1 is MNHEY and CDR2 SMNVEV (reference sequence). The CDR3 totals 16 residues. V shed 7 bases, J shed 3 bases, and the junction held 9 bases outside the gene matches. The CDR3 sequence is CASTPLVAGDTGELFF. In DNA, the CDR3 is TGTGCCAGCACCCCATTGGTAGCGGGAGACACCGGGGAGCTGTTTTTT.

CDR3 bases: TGTGCTAGTGGTTTCGGAACAGGACCTTACACTGAAGCTTTCTTT. This encodes CASGFGTGPYTEAFF. The rearrangement joins TRBV12-5 to TRBJ1-1, with a possible D match to TRBD1 (5 bases). The CDR3 loop spans 15 amino acids. V shed 3 bases and J shed 3 bases, with 14 bases lying between them. Germline assignment: CDR1 LGHNT and CDR2 FRNRAP.